This section outlines one TCR beta chain sequence together with its context. What it recognizes is unknown. The data were produced by immunoSEQ multiplex PCR, yet TCRdb's version contains in-frame clones alone and is incomplete. Of about 330,000 clones listed, 87% are singletons. The trim removed 1 base at V and 0 bases at J, leaving 3 bases unmatched. The CDR3 sequence is 16 residues long. Germline CDR1 reads SGHRS; CDR2 reads YFSETQ. These data come from a study of cytomegalovirus exposure and HLA in healthy donors. Whole-study findings and limits: The tendency of first-cohort TCR clusters to co-occur in the 120 or so validation repertoires was identified by a subsequent analysis. Listed as cytomegalovirus-associated were about 160 TCR beta chains. In vitro assays verified that three CMV-associated chains recognized CMV antigens specifically.

The chain has TRBV5-1 and TRBJ2-7; 11 positions match TRBD2. Sequencing was performed on PBMCs. The TCR was taken from a woman younger than 45 in good health and CMV-seropositive. This CDR3 reads CASSLSSGRSSYEQYF. Here the CDR3 DNA reads TGCGCCAGCAGCTTGTCTAGCGGGAGGTCCTCCTACGAGCAGTACTTC. The full variable domain, in which reference TRBV5-1 and TRBJ2-7 provide the parts outside the CDR3, is KAGVTQTPRYLIKTRGQQVTLSCSPISGHRSVSWYQQTPGQGLQFLFEYFSETQRNKGNFPGRFSGRQFSNSRSEMNVSTLELGDSALYLCASSLSSGRSSYEQYFGPGTRLTVT.